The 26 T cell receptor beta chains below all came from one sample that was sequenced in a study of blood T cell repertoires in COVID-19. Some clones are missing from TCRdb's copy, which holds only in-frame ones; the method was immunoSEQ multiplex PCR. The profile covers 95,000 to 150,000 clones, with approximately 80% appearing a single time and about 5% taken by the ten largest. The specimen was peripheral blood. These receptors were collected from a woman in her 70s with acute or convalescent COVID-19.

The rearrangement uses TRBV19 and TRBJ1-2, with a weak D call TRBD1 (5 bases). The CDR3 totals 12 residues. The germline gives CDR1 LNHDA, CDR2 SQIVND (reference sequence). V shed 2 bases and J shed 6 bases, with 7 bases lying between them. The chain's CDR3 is CASSIRRDGYTF. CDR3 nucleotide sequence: TGTGCCAGTAGTATACGCAGGGATGGCTACACCTTC.

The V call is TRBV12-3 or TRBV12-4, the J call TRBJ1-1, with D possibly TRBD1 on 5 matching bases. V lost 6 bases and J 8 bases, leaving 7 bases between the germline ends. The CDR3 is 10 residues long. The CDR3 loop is CASSYREAFF. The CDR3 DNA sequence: TGTGCCAGCAGCTACAGGGAAGCTTTCTTT.

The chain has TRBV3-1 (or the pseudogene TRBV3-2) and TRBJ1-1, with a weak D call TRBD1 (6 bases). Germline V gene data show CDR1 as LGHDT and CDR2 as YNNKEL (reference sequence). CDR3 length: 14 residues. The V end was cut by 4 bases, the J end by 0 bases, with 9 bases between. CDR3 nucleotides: TGTGCCAGCAGCCGAGGACAGATGAACACTGAAGCTTTCTTT. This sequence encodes CASSRGQMNTEAFF.

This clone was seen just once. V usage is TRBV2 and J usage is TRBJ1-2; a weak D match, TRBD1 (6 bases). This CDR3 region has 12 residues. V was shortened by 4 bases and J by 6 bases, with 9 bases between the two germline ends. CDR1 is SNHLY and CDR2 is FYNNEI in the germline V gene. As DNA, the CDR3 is TGTGCCAGCAGTGGGGGGGGGCATGGCTACACCTTC. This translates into CASSGGGHGYTF.

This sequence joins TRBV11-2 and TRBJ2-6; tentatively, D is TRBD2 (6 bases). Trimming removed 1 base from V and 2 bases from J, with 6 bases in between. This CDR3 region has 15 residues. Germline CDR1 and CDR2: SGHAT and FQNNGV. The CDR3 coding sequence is TGTGCCAGCAGCTTAGCGGGGGCTGGGGCCAACGTCCTGACTTTC. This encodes CASSLAGAGANVLTF.

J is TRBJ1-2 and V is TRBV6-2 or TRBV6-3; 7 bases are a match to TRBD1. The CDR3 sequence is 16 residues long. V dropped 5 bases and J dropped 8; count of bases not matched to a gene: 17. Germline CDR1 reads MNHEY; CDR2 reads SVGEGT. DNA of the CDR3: TGTGCCAGCAGTAATCCTCCACTAACAGGGGCCAAGGGCTACACCTTC. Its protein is CASSNPPLTGAKGYTF.

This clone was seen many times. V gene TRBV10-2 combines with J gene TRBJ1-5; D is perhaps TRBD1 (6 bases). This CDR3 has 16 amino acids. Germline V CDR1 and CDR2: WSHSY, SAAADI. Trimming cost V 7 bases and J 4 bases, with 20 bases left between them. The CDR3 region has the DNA TGCGCCAGCAATAGGGGGAAAGGGGTAGGAAATCAGCCCCAGCATTTT. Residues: CASNRGKGVGNQPQHF.

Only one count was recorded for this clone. CDR3 region: CAGDRPAGAEKLFF. Written as DNA, the CDR3 is TGTGCCGGAGACAGGCCCGCTGGGGCTGAAAAACTGTTTTTT. The rearrangement links TRBV27 to TRBJ1-4; a weak D match, TRBD1 (6 bases). Germline V lookup: CDR1 MNHEY, CDR2 SMNVEV (reference sequence). This CDR3 is built from 14 residues. V was pared by 11 bases and J by 7 bases, with 20 bases between.

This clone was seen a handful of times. The CDR3 DNA sequence: TGTGCCAGCAGCCGGGGGGGGAATGAGCAGTTCTTC. As protein: CASSRGGNEQFF. The chain recombines TRBV3-1 (or the pseudogene TRBV3-2) with TRBJ2-1; 7 bases are a match to TRBD2. This CDR3 contains 12 residues. V shed 4 bases, J shed 7 bases, and the junction held 1 base outside the gene matches. Per the germline V gene, CDR1 is LGHDT and CDR2 is YNNKEL (reference sequence).

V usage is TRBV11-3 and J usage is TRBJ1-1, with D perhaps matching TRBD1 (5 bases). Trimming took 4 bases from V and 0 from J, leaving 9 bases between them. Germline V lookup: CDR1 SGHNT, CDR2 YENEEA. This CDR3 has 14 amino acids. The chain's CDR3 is CASSWGQLNTEAFF. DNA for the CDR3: TGTGCCAGCAGCTGGGGCCAGTTGAACACTGAAGCTTTCTTT.

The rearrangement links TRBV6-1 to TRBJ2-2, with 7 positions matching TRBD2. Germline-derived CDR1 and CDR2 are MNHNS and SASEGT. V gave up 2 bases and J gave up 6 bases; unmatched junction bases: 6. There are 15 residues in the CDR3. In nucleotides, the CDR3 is TGTGCCAGCAGTGAACGAGCGGGGTACCCCGGGGAGCTGTTTTTT. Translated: CASSERAGYPGELFF.

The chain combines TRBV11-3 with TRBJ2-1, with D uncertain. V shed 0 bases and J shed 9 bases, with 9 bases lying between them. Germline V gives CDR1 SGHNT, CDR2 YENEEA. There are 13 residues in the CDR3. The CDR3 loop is CASSLDQLSEQFF. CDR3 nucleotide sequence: TGTGCCAGCAGCTTAGATCAGTTAAGTGAGCAGTTCTTC.

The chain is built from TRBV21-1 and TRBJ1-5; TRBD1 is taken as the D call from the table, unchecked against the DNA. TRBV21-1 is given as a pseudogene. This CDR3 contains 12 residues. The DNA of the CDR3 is TGTGCCAGACAGGGGTTCAATCAGCCCCAGCATTTT. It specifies CARQGFNQPQHF.

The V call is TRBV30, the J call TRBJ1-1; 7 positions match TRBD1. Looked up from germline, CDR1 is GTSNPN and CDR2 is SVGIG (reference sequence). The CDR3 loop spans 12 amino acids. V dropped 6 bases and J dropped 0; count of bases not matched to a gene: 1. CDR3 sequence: CACRGLNTEAFF. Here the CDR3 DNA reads TGTGCCTGCAGGGGGTTGAACACTGAAGCTTTCTTT.

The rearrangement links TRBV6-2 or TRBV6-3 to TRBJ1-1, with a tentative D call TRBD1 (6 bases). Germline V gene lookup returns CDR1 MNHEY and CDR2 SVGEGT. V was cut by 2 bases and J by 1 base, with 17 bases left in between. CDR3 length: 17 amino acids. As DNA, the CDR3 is TGTGCCAGCAGTTACAAGAGTAACAGGGTCGCGAACACTGAAGCTTTCTTT. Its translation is CASSYKSNRVANTEAFF.

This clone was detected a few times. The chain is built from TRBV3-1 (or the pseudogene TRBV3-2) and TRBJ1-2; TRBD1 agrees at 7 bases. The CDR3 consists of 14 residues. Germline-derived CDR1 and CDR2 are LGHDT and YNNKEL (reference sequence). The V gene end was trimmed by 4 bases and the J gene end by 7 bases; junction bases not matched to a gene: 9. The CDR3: CASSPRQGGSGYTF. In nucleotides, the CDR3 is TGTGCCAGCAGCCCCCGACAGGGAGGCAGTGGCTACACCTTC.

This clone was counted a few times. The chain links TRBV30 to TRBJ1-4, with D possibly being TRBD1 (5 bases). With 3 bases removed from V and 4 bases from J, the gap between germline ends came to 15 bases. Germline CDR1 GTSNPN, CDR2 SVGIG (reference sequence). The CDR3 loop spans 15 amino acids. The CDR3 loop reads CAWSANRGFNEKLFF. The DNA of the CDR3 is TGTGCCTGGAGCGCGAACCGGGGGTTTAATGAAAAACTGTTTTTT.

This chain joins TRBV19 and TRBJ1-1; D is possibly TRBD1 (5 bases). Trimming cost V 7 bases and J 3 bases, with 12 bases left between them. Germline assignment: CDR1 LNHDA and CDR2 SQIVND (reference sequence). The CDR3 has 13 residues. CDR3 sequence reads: CASKDSIYTEAFF. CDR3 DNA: TGTGCCAGTAAAGACAGTATCTACACTGAAGCTTTCTTT.

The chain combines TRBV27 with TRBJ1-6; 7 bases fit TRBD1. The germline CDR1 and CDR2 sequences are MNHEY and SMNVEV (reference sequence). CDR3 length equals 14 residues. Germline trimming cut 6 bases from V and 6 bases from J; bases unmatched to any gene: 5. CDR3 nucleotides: TGTGCCAGCAGGCCAGGGGGTATTAATTCACCCCTCCACTTT. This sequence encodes CASRPGGINSPLHF.

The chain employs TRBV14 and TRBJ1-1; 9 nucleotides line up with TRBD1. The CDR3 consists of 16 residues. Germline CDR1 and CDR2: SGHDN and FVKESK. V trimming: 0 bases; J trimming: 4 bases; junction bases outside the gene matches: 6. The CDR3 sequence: CASSQDGQGWATEAFF. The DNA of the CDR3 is TGTGCCAGCAGCCAAGATGGACAGGGGTGGGCCACTGAAGCTTTCTTT.

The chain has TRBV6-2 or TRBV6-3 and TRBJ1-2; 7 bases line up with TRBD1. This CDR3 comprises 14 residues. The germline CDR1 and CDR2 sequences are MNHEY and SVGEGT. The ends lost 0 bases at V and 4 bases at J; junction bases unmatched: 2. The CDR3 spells CASSYSDRVYGYTF. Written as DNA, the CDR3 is TGTGCCAGCAGTTACTCCGACAGGGTCTATGGCTACACCTTC.

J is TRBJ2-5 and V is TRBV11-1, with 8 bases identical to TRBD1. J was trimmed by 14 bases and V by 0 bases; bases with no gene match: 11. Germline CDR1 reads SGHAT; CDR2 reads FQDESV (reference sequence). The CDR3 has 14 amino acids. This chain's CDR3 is CASSLAGQEFGIYF. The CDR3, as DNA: TGTGCCAGCAGCTTAGCGGGACAGGAATTTGGGATTTACTTC.

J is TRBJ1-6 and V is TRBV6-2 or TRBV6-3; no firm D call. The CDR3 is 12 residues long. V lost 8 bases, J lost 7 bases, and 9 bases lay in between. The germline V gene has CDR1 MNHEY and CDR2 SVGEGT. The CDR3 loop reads CASGSGNSPLHF. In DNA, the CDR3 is TGTGCCAGCGGTTCCGGGAATTCACCCCTCCACTTT.

The CDR3 region is CASSPKQQNNEQFF. The CDR3 DNA is TGTGCCAGCTCACCCAAACAGCAAAACAATGAGCAGTTCTTC. This rearrangement joins TRBV18 to TRBJ2-1; no firm D call. The CDR3 is made up of 14 amino acids. Germline V lookup: CDR1 KGHSH, CDR2 LQKENI. V was clipped by 3 bases and J by 5 bases, with 11 bases between them. Filled out from reference TRBV18 and TRBJ2-1, the complete variable domain reads NAGVMQNPRHLVRRRGQEARLRCSPMKGHSHVYWYRQLPEEGLKFMVYLQKENIIDESGMPKERFSAEFPKEGPSILRIQQVVRGDSAAYFCASSPKQQNNEQFFGPGTRLTVL.

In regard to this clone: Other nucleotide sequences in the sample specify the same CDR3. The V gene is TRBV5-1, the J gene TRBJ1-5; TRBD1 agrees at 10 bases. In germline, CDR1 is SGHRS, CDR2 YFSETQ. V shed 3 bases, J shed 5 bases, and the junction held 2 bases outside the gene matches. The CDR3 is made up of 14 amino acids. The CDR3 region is CASSSGQGDQPQHF. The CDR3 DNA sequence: TGCGCCAGCAGCTCCGGACAGGGGGATCAGCCCCAGCATTTT.

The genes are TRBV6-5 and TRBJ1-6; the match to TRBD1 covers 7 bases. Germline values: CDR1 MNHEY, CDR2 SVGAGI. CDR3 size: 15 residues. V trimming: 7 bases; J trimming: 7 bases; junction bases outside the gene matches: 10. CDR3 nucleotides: TGTGCCAGCACCATCCGGGACAGAGAAAATTCACCCCTCCACTTT. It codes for CASTIRDRENSPLHF.